Listed here are 8 T cell receptor beta chains from one sample, sequenced in a study of blood T cell repertoires in COVID-19. TCRdb's table, derived via immunoSEQ multiplex PCR, lists solely in-frame clones and lacks some. The table includes about 130,000 clones, around nine tenths detected once. Sequenced input: peripheral blood. These receptors all stem from a woman aged 65 to 85 with COVID-19, enrolled during active disease.

This rearrangement joins TRBV6-5 to TRBJ1-6; the match to TRBD1 covers 7 bases. V lost 2 bases, J lost 14 bases, and 3 bases stayed unmatched. The CDR3 is 12 amino acids. Germline V gene lookup returns CDR1 MNHEY and CDR2 SVGAGI. The CDR3 nucleotides read TGTGCCAGCAGTTACAAACAGGGGACCCTCCACTTT. It is translated as CASSYKQGTLHF.

The chain links TRBV2 to TRBJ1-4; D is unclear. Germline V gives CDR1 SNHLY, CDR2 FYNNEI. The V end was cut by 8 bases, the J end by 3 bases, with 13 bases between. The CDR3 loop spans 14 amino acids. CDR3 DNA: TGTGCCAGCGGAGGCCGGGGTCCTAATGAAAAACTGTTTTTT. It yields the protein CASGGRGPNEKLFF.

This rearrangement joins TRBV7-3 to TRBJ2-2; 7 nucleotides match TRBD1. This CDR3 comprises 15 residues. Germline assignment: CDR1 SGHTA and CDR2 FQGTGA. V trimming: 8 bases; J trimming: 5 bases; junction bases outside the gene matches: 11. The CDR3 protein is CASGSNRGGTGELFF. For the CDR3, the DNA is TGTGCCAGCGGCTCAAACAGGGGCGGTACCGGGGAGCTGTTTTTT.

The chain carries TRBV5-1 and TRBJ2-2; 16 nucleotides match TRBD2. V shed 1 base and J 2 bases; nucleotides not matched to a gene: 5. The germline gives CDR1 SGHRS, CDR2 YFSETQ. The CDR3 covers 19 residues. The CDR3, as DNA: TGCGCCAGCAGCTTGACGGGACTAGCGGGGGGGCCCAACACCGGGGAGCTGTTTTTT. Encoded protein: CASSLTGLAGGPNTGELFF.

V gene TRBV6-5 combines with J gene TRBJ1-6; 8 positions agree with TRBD1. CDR1 and CDR2 from the germline V gene are MNHEY and SVGAGI. V dropped 7 bases and J dropped 9; count of bases not matched to a gene: 8. The CDR3 extends over 14 amino acids. CDR3 DNA sequence: TGTGCCAGCAATGGACAGGGAAATAGTTCACCCCTCCACTTT. Translation gives CASNGQGNSSPLHF.

The J gene is TRBJ2-1, the V gene TRBV28; D call uncertain. CDR1 and CDR2 (germline): MDHEN, SYDVKM. V was shortened by 5 bases and J by 7 bases, with 6 bases between the two germline ends. The CDR3 covers 11 residues. The CDR3 bases are TGTGCCAGCAGTCCTAGAAATGAGCAGTTCTTC. This codes for CASSPRNEQFF. Together with reference TRBV28 and TRBJ2-1, the CDR3 gives the full variable domain: DVKVTQSSRYLVKRTGEKVFLECVQDMDHENMFWYRQDPGLGLRLIYFSYDVKMKEKGDIPEGYSVSREKKERFSLILESASTNQTSMYLCASSPRNEQFFGPGTRLTVL.

V usage is TRBV6-1 and J usage is TRBJ1-5; D is ambiguous. The germline V and J ends were trimmed by 2 bases and 11 bases, with 13 bases remaining between them. The germline V gene encodes CDR1 MNHNS and CDR2 SASEGT. This CDR3 region has 13 residues. CDR3 coding DNA: TGTGCCAGCAGTGAAACGGGTAGCGCCACCCAGCATTTT. This sequence encodes CASSETGSATQHF.

The chain has TRBV11-2 and TRBJ2-5, with a possible D match to TRBD2 (7 bases). The CDR3 has 15 residues. V lost 5 bases and J 3 bases, leaving 16 bases between the germline ends. The germline gives CDR1 SGHAT, CDR2 FQNNGV. The CDR3 is CASSAVGGGEETQYF. In DNA, the CDR3 is TGTGCCAGCAGCGCGGTTGGAGGGGGGGAAGAGACCCAGTACTTC.